This record looks at one TCR beta chain sequence and its context. Germline loops: CDR1 LNHDA, CDR2 SQIVND (reference sequence). The CDR3 is 14 residues long. Trimming shortened V by 5 bases and J by 10 bases, and 15 bases separated the two germline ends. This specimen belongs to a study of blood T cell repertoires in COVID-19. Background on the study: COVID-19 samples, acute and convalescent, were from the United States, Italy and Spain. Sources were T cells, B-cell-depleted T cells, or PBMCs; the material itself was cDNA or gDNA.

Original analysis: Counts of nucleated cells, estimated from reference gene primer amplification, were obtained. The table came from immunoSEQ multiplex PCR; TCRdb's copy has only in-frame clones and leaves some out. Clonal size and the V and J genes are those of that table, whereas D and trimming came from the DNA. This table has roughly 320,000 clones, 85% appearing once. The genes are TRBV19 and TRBJ1-6; D may be TRBD1 (6 bases). The sample consisted of peripheral blood. This TCR was recovered from a human donor in a cohort sampled during active COVID-19. The DNA for the CDR3 is TGTGCCAGTAGTCAAGGCCAGGGGAGCTCACCCCTCCACTTT. Translated, it gives CASSQGQGSSPLHF.